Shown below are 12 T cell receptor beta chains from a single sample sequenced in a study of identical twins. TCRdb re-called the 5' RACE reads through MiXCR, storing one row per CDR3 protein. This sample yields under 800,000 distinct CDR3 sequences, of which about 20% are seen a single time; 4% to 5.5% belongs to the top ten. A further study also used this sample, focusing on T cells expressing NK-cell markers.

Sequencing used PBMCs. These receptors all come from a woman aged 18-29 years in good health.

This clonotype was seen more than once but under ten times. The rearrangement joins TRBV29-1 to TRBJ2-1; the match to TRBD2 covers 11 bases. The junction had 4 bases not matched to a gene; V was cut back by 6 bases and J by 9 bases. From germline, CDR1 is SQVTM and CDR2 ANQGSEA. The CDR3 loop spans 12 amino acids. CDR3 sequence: CSVRLAGTEQFF. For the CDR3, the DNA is TGCAGCGTGCGACTAGCGGGAACTGAGCAGTTCTTC.

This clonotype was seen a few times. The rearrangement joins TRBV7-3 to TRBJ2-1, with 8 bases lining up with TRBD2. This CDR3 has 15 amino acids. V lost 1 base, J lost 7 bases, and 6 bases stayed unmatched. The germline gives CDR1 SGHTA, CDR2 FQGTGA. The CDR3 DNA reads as TGTGCCAGCAGCTTAAATCGCGGGGGGAGGAATGAGCAGTTCTTC. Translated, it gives CASSLNRGGRNEQFF.

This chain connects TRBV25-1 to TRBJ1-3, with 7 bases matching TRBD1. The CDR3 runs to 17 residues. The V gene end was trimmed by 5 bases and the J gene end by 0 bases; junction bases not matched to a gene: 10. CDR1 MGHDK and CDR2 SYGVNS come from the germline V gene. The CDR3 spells CASSQGVLTASGNTIYF. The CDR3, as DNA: TGTGCCAGCAGTCAGGGGGTGCTGACCGCCTCTGGAAACACCATATATTTT.

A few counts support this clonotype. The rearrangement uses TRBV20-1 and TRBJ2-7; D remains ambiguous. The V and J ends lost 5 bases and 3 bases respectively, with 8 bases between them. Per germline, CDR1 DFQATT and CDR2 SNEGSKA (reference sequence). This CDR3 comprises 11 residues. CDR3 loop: CSALSRYEQYF. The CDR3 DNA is TGCAGTGCTCTCTCCCGCTACGAGCAGTACTTC.

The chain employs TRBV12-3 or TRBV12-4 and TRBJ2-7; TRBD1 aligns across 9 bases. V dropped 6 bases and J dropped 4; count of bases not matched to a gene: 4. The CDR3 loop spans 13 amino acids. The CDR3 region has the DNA TGTGCCAGCAGATACGGACAGGGGTACGAGCAGTACTTC. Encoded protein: CASRYGQGYEQYF.

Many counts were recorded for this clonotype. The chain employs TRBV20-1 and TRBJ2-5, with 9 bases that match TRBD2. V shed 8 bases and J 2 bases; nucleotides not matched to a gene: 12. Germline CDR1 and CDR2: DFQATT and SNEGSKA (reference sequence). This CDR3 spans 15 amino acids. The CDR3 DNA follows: TGCAGTATCCGTGGTATAGCGGGGGCTCAAGAGACCCAGTACTTC. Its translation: CSIRGIAGAQETQYF.

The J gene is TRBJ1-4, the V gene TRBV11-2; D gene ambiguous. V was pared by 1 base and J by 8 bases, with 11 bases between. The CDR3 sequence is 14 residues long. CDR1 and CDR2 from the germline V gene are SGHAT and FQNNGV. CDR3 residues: CASSLAAAGEKLFF. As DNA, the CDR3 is TGTGCCAGCAGCTTAGCGGCGGCAGGCGAAAAACTGTTTTTT. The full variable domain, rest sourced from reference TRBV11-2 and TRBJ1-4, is EAGVAQSPRYKIIEKRQSVAFWCNPISGHATLYWYQQILGQGPKLLIQFQNNGVVDDSQLPKDRFSAERLKGVDSTLKIQPAKLEDSAVYLCASSLAAAGEKLFFGSGTQLSVL.

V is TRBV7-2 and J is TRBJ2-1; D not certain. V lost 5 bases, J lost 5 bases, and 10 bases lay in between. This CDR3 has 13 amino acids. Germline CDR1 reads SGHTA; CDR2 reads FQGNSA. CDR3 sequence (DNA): TGTGCCAGCAGCGTCCGGGTTAACAATGAGCAGTTCTTC. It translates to CASSVRVNNEQFF. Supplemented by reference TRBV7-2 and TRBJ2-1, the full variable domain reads GAGVSQSPSNKVTEKGKDVELRCDPISGHTALYWYRQSLGQGLEFLIYFQGNSAPDKSGLPSDRFSAERTGGSVSTLTIQRTQQEDSAVYLCASSVRVNNEQFFGPGTRLTVL.

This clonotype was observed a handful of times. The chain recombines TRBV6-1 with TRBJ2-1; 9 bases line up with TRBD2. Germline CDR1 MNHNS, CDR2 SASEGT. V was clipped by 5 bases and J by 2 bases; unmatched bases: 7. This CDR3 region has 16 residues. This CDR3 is CASSKTTSGTYNEQFF. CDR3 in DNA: TGTGCCAGCAGTAAGACGACTAGCGGAACCTACAATGAGCAGTTCTTC.

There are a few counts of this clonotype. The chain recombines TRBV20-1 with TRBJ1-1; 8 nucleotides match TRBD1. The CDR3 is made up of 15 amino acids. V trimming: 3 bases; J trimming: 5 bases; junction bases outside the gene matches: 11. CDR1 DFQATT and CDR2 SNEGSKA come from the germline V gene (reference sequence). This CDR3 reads CSARAVTGEGTEAFF. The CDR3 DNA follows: TGCAGTGCTAGGGCGGTGACAGGGGAGGGAACTGAAGCTTTCTTT.

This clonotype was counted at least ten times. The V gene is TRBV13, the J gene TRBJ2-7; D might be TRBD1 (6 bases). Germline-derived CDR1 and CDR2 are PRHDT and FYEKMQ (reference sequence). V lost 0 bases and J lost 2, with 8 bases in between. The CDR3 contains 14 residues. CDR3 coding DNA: TGTGCCAGCAGCTTAGGCCGGACAGCCTACGAGCAGTACTTC. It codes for CASSLGRTAYEQYF.

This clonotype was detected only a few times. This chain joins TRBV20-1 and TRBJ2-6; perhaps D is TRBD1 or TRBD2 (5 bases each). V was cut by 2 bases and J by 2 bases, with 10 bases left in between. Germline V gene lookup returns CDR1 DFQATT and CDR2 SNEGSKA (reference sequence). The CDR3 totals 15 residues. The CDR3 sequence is CSARTQGAGANVLTF. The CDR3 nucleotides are TGCAGTGCTAGAACGCAGGGAGCTGGGGCCAACGTCCTGACTTTC.